This T cell receptor (beta chain) appears in the sequencing data of a study of T-cell memory formation after mild COVID-19. Study in general: Largely donor-specific TCR clusters were found.

Many counts were recorded for this clonotype. The antigen is unknown. Regarding the study as a whole: The study found contracting CD4+ clones mainly in CM and EM and contracting CD8+ clones in EMRA. Pre-infection memory showed some responding clones, and this suggested that cross-reactive memory joined.

TCRdb re-derived calls from the 5' RACE reads in MiXCR, one entry per CDR3 protein. The data show a few hundred thousand distinct CDR3 sequences, with roughly 21% seen just once and 12% held by the top ten. Trimming took 5 bases from V and 6 from J; bases not matched to a gene: 15. The germline gives CDR1 MDHEN, CDR2 SYDVKM. CDR3 size: 16 residues. The V gene is TRBV28, the J gene TRBJ2-7; 8 bases agree with TRBD1. The receptor was derived from an adult woman who had mild COVID-19 (a few samples of this study predate the infection). Cell type and time point are not known. Sequenced material: PBMCs or a T cell subset sorted from them (not recorded which). The CDR3 loop reads CASSPQGLQGAGEQYF. CDR3 bases: TGTGCCAGCAGTCCCCAAGGGCTTCAGGGGGCAGGCGAGCAGTACTTC.